What follows describes a single TCR beta chain. Its matching antigen is unknown. One end of the junction does not line up with germline, which may come from a read error. A second PCR, run for about 6 to 11 cycles, used a sample-barcoded 5' primer plus a J-beta primer mix. TCRdb re-called the 5' RACE reads through MiXCR, storing one row per CDR3 protein. The table records over 1.5 million distinct CDR3 sequences, roughly 49% of them present only once. This sample is part of a study of blood T cells in healthy people across ages. Study outcomes and limitations: Higher diversity, along with more naive CD4+ cells, distinguished long-lived donors from aged donors.

CDR1 is SGHNT, CDR2 YYREEE, per germline (reference sequence). This CDR3 is 16 amino acids long. The source of this sequence is a woman aged 40 to 50 in good health. The sample was blood. The genes are TRBV5-4 and TRBJ2-6, with a weak D call TRBD1 (5 bases). Here the CDR3 DNA reads TGTGCCAGCAGCTTGCCCGAGCTCTCTGGGGCCAACGCCCTGACTTTC. Amino acids: CASSLPELSGANALTF.